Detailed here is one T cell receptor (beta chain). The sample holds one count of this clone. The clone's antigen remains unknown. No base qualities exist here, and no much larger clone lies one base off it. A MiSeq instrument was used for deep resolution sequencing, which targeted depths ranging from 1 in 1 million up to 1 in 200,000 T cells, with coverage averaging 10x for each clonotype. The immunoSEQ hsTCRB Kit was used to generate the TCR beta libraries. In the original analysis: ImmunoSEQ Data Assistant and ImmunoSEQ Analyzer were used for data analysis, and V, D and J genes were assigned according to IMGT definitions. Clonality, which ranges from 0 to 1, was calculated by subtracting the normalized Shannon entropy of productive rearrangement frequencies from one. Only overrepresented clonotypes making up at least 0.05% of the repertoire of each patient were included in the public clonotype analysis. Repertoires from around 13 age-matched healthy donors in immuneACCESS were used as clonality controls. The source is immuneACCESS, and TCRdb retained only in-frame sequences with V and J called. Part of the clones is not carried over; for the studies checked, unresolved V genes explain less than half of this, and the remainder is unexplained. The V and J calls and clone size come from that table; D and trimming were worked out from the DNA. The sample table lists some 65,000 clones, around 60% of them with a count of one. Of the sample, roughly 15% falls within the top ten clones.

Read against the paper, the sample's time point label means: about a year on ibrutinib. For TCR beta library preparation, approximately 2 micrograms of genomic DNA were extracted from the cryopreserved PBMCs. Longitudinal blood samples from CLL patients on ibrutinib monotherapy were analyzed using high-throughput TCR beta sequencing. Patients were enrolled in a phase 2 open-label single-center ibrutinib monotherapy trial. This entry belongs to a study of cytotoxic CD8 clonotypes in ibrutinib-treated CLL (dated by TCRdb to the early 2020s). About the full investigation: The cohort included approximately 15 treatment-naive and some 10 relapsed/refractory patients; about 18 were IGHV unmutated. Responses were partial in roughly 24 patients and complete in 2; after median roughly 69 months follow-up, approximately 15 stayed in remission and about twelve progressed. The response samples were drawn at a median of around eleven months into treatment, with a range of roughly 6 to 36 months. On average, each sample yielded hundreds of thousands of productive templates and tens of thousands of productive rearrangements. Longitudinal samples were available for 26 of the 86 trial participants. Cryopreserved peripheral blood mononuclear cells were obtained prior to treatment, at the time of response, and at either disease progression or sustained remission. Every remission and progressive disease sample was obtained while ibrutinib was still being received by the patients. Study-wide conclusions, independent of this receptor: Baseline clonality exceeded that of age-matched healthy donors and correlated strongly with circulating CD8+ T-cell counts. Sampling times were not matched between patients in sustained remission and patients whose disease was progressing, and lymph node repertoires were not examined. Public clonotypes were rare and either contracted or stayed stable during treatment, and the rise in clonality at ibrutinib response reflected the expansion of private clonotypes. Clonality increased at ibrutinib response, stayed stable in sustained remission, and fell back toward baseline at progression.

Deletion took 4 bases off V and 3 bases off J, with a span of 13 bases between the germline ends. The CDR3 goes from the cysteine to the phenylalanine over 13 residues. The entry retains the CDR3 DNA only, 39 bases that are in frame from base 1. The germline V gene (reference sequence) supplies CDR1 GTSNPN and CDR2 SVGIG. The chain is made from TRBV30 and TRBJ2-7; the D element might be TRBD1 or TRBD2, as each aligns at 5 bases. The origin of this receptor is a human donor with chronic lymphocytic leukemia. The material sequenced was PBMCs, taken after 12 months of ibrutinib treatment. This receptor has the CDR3 CAWNRDVYYEQYF. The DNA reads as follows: TGTGCCTGGAACCGGGACGTATACTACGAGCAGTACTTC.